Presented here are 24 T cell receptor beta chains from one specimen sequenced in a study of blood T cells in healthy people across ages. Combining a sample-barcoded 5' primer with a J-beta primer mix, a second PCR ran for 7 to 11 cycles. TCRdb ran MiXCR on the 5' RACE reads and lists one entry per CDR3 protein. The sample lists fewer than 750,000 distinct CDR3 sequences, 45% to 55% occurring once. The sample consisted of blood. Receptors originate from a man older than 75 in good health.

The genes are TRBV7-9 and TRBJ1-2, with a possible D match to TRBD1 (6 bases). Germline loops: CDR1 SEHNR, CDR2 FQNEAQ (reference sequence). The CDR3 contains 15 residues. The ends were cut back, 1 base at V and 3 bases at J, with 12 bases in the middle. The CDR3 region has the DNA TGTGCCAGCAGCTTAGAGTCAGGGGATGACTATGGCTACACCTTC. It codes for CASSLESGDDYGYTF.

This clonotype was seen only a few times. The chain has TRBV6-2 or TRBV6-3 and TRBJ2-6; TRBD1 matches 8 bases. The CDR3 extends over 18 amino acids. Germline V gives CDR1 MNHEY, CDR2 SVGEGT. Unmatched junction bases numbered 10, after V lost 5 bases and J lost 1 base. The CDR3 nucleotides read TGTGCCAGCAGTACCAGGACAGGGCTTGGTTCTGGGGCCAACGTCCTGACTTTC. Translation gives CASSTRTGLGSGANVLTF.

The chain is built from TRBV15 and TRBJ1-2; D gene unclear. The CDR3 totals 13 residues. Looked up from germline, CDR1 is LNHNV and CDR2 is YYDKDF (reference sequence). Deletions cut 0 bases from V and 7 bases from J, with 9 bases between. The CDR3, as DNA: TGTGCCACCAGCAGAGATTTGCGGGGTGGCTACACCTTC. Protein: CATSRDLRGGYTF.

This clonotype has a single count. This chain links TRBV7-9 with TRBJ2-7; TRBD2 agrees at 8 bases. V trimming: 5 bases; J trimming: 7 bases; junction bases outside the gene matches: 19. The CDR3 loop spans 17 amino acids. Germline V lookup: CDR1 SEHNR, CDR2 FQNEAQ (reference sequence). As DNA, the CDR3 is TGTGCCAGCAGCCCAGTGGGGGCTAGCGGGCCCTACAATGAGCAGTACTTC. Encoded protein: CASSPVGASGPYNEQYF.

The gene calls are TRBV10-3 and TRBJ2-4, with 7 positions matching TRBD2. The end of the DNA is better explained by TRBJ2-5, so the J call may be wrong. CDR1 is ENHRY and CDR2 is SYGVKD in the germline V gene. This CDR3 has 16 residues. The CDR3 sequence is CAISKNRGEPQETQYF. CDR3 sequence (DNA): TGTGCCATCAGTAAGAACCGGGGGGAACCCCAAGAGACCCAGTACTTC.

With regard to this clonotype: At one end the junction does not follow the germline gene, possibly because of a read error. This chain links TRBV7-9 with TRBJ2-1; TRBD2 agrees at 15 bases. CDR1 and CDR2 from the germline V gene are SEHNR and FQNEAQ (reference sequence). CDR3 length equals 18 residues. CDR3 amino acids: CASSPGTSGRPPYNVQFF. CDR3 in DNA: TGTGCCAGCAGCCCTGGGACTAGCGGGAGGCCGCCCTACAATGTGCAGTTCTTC.

This clonotype was recorded at least ten times. V gene TRBV6-5 combines with J gene TRBJ1-2; D is possibly TRBD1 (5 bases). From germline, CDR1 is MNHEY and CDR2 SVGAGI. Trimming removed 6 bases at V and 4 bases at J, with 15 bases between. The CDR3 is made up of 14 amino acids. The CDR3 loop reads CASRETGTPYGYTF. The CDR3 DNA reads as TGTGCCAGCAGAGAAACCGGGACCCCCTATGGCTACACCTTC.

The chain has TRBV7-2 and TRBJ1-2; D is uncertain. Between the trimmed V and J ends, which lost 2 bases and 7 bases, there was a span of 11 bases. The length of the CDR3 is 13 residues. Germline V lookup: CDR1 SGHTA, CDR2 FQGNSA. The CDR3 loop reads CASSLSREGGYTF. CDR3 DNA sequence: TGTGCCAGCAGCTTATCAAGGGAGGGTGGCTACACCTTC.

The chain employs TRBV29-1 and TRBJ2-7; D is uncertain. V lost 1 base, J lost 3 bases, and 7 bases lay in between. This CDR3 region has 12 residues. From germline, CDR1 is SQVTM and CDR2 ANQGSEA. CDR3 sequence reads: CSVEGASYEQYF. The CDR3 DNA sequence: TGCAGCGTTGAAGGAGCGAGCTACGAGCAGTACTTC.

The genes are TRBV7-2 and TRBJ2-1, with D possibly being TRBD2 (5 bases). Germline V gives CDR1 SGHTA, CDR2 FQGNSA. The V end lost 0 bases, the J end lost 0 bases, and 9 bases lay between the germline ends. The CDR3 consists of 16 residues. Written as DNA, the CDR3 is TGTGCCAGCAGCTTAGCGCTGGGGAGCTCCTACAATGAGCAGTTCTTC. Translation: CASSLALGSSYNEQFF.

This clonotype has a single count. V usage is TRBV20-1 and J usage is TRBJ2-3, with 7 bases matching TRBD2. Germline V gene lookup returns CDR1 DFQATT and CDR2 SNEGSKA (reference sequence). The CDR3 length is 16 residues. The junction had 16 bases not matched to a gene; V was cut back by 4 bases and J by 6 bases. CDR3 protein: CSATPTRAGVSDTQYF. The DNA for the CDR3 is TGCAGTGCTACCCCCACTAGGGCGGGAGTATCGGATACGCAGTATTTT.

Concerning this clonotype: An end of the junction does not agree with germline; a read error may underlie this. The chain is built from TRBV7-7 and TRBJ2-5; D call uncertain. The CDR3 runs 14 residues. CDR1 is SSHAT and CDR2 is FNYEAQ in the germline V gene (reference sequence). The CDR3, as DNA: TGTGCTAGCAGCTTAGATGACACCAGAGAGACCCAGTACTTC. Its translation: CASSLDDTRETQYF.

In this sample, this clonotype turned up many times. This chain links TRBV20-1 with TRBJ2-7; D not resolved. Looked up from germline, CDR1 is DFQATT and CDR2 is SNEGSKA (reference sequence). V was pared by 4 bases and J by 7 bases, with 11 bases between. This CDR3 has 11 amino acids. The CDR3 coding sequence is TGCAGTGCTAAAGGACGTAATGAGCAGTACTTC. Its protein product is CSAKGRNEQYF.

The chain joins TRBV6-2 or TRBV6-3 to TRBJ2-1; D possibly corresponds to TRBD2 (6 bases). The CDR3 is made up of 15 amino acids. V shed 6 bases and J shed 2 bases, with 14 bases lying between them. The germline gives CDR1 MNHEY, CDR2 SVGEGT. CDR3 sequence: CASSQRAGPYNEQFF. DNA for the CDR3: TGTGCCAGCAGCCAACGGGCGGGACCCTACAATGAGCAGTTCTTC.

The chain uses TRBV7-2 and TRBJ2-1, with 11 bases lining up with TRBD2. The V gene end was trimmed by 4 bases and the J gene end by 10 bases; junction bases not matched to a gene: 9. The CDR3 loop spans 15 amino acids. The V gene's germline CDR1 is SGHTA and CDR2 FQGNSA. CDR3 region: CASSYLAGGSYEQFF. The CDR3 coding sequence is TGTGCCAGCAGCTATCTAGCGGGGGGATCCTACGAGCAGTTCTTC.

This chain joins TRBV29-1 and TRBJ2-4; D is uncertain. The J call may be mistaken, given a closer DNA end match to TRBJ2-7. The germline CDR1 and CDR2 sequences are SQVTM and ANQGSEA. This CDR3 contains 9 residues. The CDR3 DNA follows: TGCAGCGCAGGTTTCGAGCAGTACTTC. As protein: CSAGFEQYF.

With regard to this clonotype: A read error may account for a junction end that differs from germline. The chain combines TRBV9 with TRBJ2-3; 7 bases are shared with TRBD2. Germline CDR1 is SGDLS and CDR2 is YYNGEE. This CDR3 spans 17 amino acids. CDR3 loop: CASSVVSGPTSTDAQYF. CDR3 bases: TGTGCCAGCAGCGTCGTTAGCGGGCCCACTAGCACAGATGCGCAGTATTTT. The whole variable domain, remainder taken from reference TRBV9 and TRBJ2-3, is DSGVTQTPKHLITATGQRVTLRCSPRSGDLSVYWYQQSLDQGLQFLIQYYNGEERAKGNILERFSAQQFPDLHSELNLSSLELGDSALYFCASSVVSGPTSTDAQYFGPGTRLTVL.

Written as DNA, the CDR3 is TGCAGCGTTGAAGACGGGGACCGCAACCCTGGGGCCAACGTCCTGACTTTC. Its protein is CSVEDGDRNPGANVLTF. The chain couples TRBV29-1 to TRBJ2-6, with D perhaps given as TRBD1 or TRBD2 (5 bases each). CDR3 length: 17 amino acids. Germline loops: CDR1 SQVTM, CDR2 ANQGSEA. With 0 bases removed from V and 2 bases from J, the gap between germline ends came to 14 bases.

This clonotype has just a few counts. The gene calls are TRBV4-3 and TRBJ2-7; 10 nucleotides agree with TRBD2. Trimming cost V 1 base and J 0 bases; bases outside gene matches: 0. This CDR3 comprises 15 residues. Germline loops: CDR1 LGHNA, CDR2 YSLEER. This CDR3 is CASSQASGGSYEQYF. In DNA, the CDR3 is TGCGCCAGCAGCCAAGCTAGCGGGGGCTCCTACGAGCAGTACTTC.

This clonotype has a count of ten or more. J is TRBJ2-7 and V is TRBV29-1; no reliable D call. Germline V CDR1 and CDR2: SQVTM, ANQGSEA. This CDR3 contains 13 residues. Trimming shortened V by 0 bases and J by 5 bases, and 11 bases separated the two germline ends. The chain's CDR3 is CSVEDPVSDEQYF. CDR3 sequence (DNA): TGCAGCGTTGAAGATCCGGTGTCGGACGAGCAGTACTTC.

The chain carries TRBV12-3 or TRBV12-4 and TRBJ2-1; D possibly corresponds to TRBD2 (5 bases). V was cut by 2 bases and J by 3 bases, with 17 bases left in between. CDR3 length equals 17 residues. The CDR3 protein is CASSLLPSGYVYNEQFF. The CDR3 DNA reads TGTGCCAGCAGTTTACTACCGTCGGGGTACGTCTACAATGAGCAGTTCTTC.

The chain carries TRBV7-9 and TRBJ2-2; possible D gene TRBD2, 6 bases. The CDR3 length is 15 residues. The germline CDR1 and CDR2 sequences are SEHNR and FQNEAQ (reference sequence). Trimming left V 2 bases short and J 0 bases short, with 7 bases between. The chain's CDR3 is CASSLLATNTGELFF. CDR3 DNA sequence: TGTGCCAGCAGCTTACTAGCGACGAACACCGGGGAGCTGTTTTTT.

This rearrangement joins TRBV5-1 to TRBJ2-7; 7 bases are a match to TRBD2. V gave up 6 bases and J gave up 1 base; unmatched junction bases: 7. The length of the CDR3 is 14 residues. The V gene's germline CDR1 is SGHRS and CDR2 YFSETQ. The CDR3: CASNNPGRSYEQYF. The CDR3 nucleotides are TGCGCCAGCAATAACCCCGGGAGGTCCTACGAGCAGTACTTC.

As regards this clonotype: At one end, the junction sequence differs from germline, possibly due to a read error. The chain joins TRBV7-7 to TRBJ2-1, with 10 bases aligning to TRBD1. The CDR3 consists of 14 residues. Germline values: CDR1 SSHAT, CDR2 FNYEAQ (reference sequence). The CDR3 sequence: CASSLGQGQGEQFF. Here the CDR3 DNA reads TGTGCTAGCAGCTTGGGACAGGGGCAGGGTGAGCAGTTCTTC. The variable domain in full, with the rest retrieved from reference TRBV7-7 and TRBJ2-1, is GAGVSQSPRYKVTKRGQDVTLRCDPISSHATLYWYQQALGQGPEFLTYFNYEAQPDKSGLPSDRFSAERPEGSISTLTIQRTEQRDSAMYRCASSLGQGQGEQFFGPGTRLTVL.